What follows are 21 T cell receptor beta chains derived from one specimen sequenced in a study of post-analysis software for immune sequencing data. Unique molecular identifiers tagged the TCR beta cDNA libraries. In TCRdb, the PCR reads were re-called with MiXCR into one record per CDR3 protein. Here the sample spans about 540,000 distinct CDR3 sequences, roughly 34% being singletons. Antigen specificity for these receptors is unknown. Findings and caveats of the study: In patients, TRBV5-6, TRBV5-1 and TRBV20-1 belonged to roughly five TRBV segments found more frequently than in controls.

The sequenced sample consisted of blood. The origin of the receptors is a girl aged 2-17 years with multiple sclerosis.

The chain combines TRBV5-6 with TRBJ2-5; TRBD2 is a possible D gene (5 bases). With 0 bases removed from V and 1 base from J, the gap between germline ends came to 7 bases. Germline CDR1 and CDR2: SGHDT and YYEEEE. CDR3 length equals 14 residues. This CDR3 reads CASSLERTQETQYF. CDR3 nucleotide sequence: TGTGCCAGCAGCTTGGAGCGGACCCAAGAGACCCAGTACTTC.

Remarks on this clonotype: The junction differs from germline at one of its ends, possibly a read error. V and J are TRBV18 and TRBJ1-5; a weak D match, TRBD1 (6 bases). Germline CDR1 KGHSH, CDR2 LQKENI. This CDR3 has 13 residues. The CDR3 sequence: CASTPFRGNPQHF. CDR3 nucleotides: TGTGCCAGCACACCATTTAGGGGGAATCCCCAGCATTTT.

The chain joins TRBV20-1 to TRBJ2-5; D is ambiguous. CDR1 and CDR2 (germline): DFQATT, SNEGSKA (reference sequence). V gave up 3 bases and J gave up 13 bases, with 27 bases separating them. The CDR3 sequence is 15 residues long. The CDR3 loop reads CSARGDPRAKNERYF. CDR3 sequence (DNA): TGCAGTGCTAGGGGTGACCCTAGGGCCAAAAATGAGCGGTACTTC.

The V call is TRBV15, the J call TRBJ1-1, with no clear D. Deletions cut 8 bases from V and 0 bases from J, with 10 bases between. This CDR3 has 13 residues. Germline-derived CDR1 and CDR2 are LNHNV and YYDKDF (reference sequence). DNA for the CDR3: TGTGCCACCGTTGCAGGAATGAACACTGAAGCTTTCTTT. Encoded protein: CATVAGMNTEAFF.

This chain links TRBV4-1 with TRBJ2-3, with D perhaps matching TRBD2 (5 bases). Germline V gene data show CDR1 as MGHRA and CDR2 as YSYEKL. The CDR3 has 14 amino acids. Trimming took 3 bases from V and 2 from J, leaving 9 bases between them. CDR3 sequence: CASSQWGVTDTQYF. In DNA, the CDR3 is TGCGCCAGCAGCCAGTGGGGAGTCACAGATACGCAGTATTTT.

In this sample, this clonotype turned up many times. The CDR3 DNA follows: TGTGCCAGCAGCTTGGTAGTGGGTAACTCCTACAATGAGCAGTTCTTC. It translates to CASSLVVGNSYNEQFF. The gene calls are TRBV5-5 and TRBJ2-1; D gene unclear. The V and J ends lost 0 bases and 0 bases respectively, with 10 bases between them. The germline CDR1 and CDR2 sequences are SGHKS and YYEKEE (reference sequence). The CDR3 has 16 residues. Full variable domain (rest looked up from reference TRBV5-5 and TRBJ2-1): DAGVTQSPTHLIKTRGQQVTLRCSPISGHKSVSWYQQVLGQGPQFIFQYYEKEERGRGNFPDRFSARQFPNYSSELNVNALLLGDSALYLCASSLVVGNSYNEQFFGPGTRLTVL.

This sequence joins TRBV4-1 and TRBJ2-3; 7 nucleotides line up with TRBD2. CDR1 is MGHRA and CDR2 is YSYEKL in the germline V gene. This CDR3 has 15 residues. Trimming cost V 1 base and J 5 bases; bases outside gene matches: 6. In DNA, the CDR3 is TGCGCCAGCAGCCAAGCAGCGGGGTTTGGAGATACGCAGTATTTT. This codes for CASSQAAGFGDTQYF.

The gene calls are TRBV29-1 and TRBJ2-7; D unclear. Germline CDR1 SQVTM, CDR2 ANQGSEA. Trimming cost V 5 bases and J 3 bases, with 8 bases left between them. The CDR3 has 11 amino acids. The CDR3 DNA reads TGCAGCGTTTGGATGGGCTACGAGCAGTACTTC. Protein sequence: CSVWMGYEQYF.

This clonotype occurred many times. The DNA for the CDR3 is TGTGCCAGCAGTTACCGGGACAGGGTAGGAAATGAGCAGTTCTTC. Translated, it gives CASSYRDRVGNEQFF. The chain uses TRBV7-9 and TRBJ2-1, with 9 bases identical to TRBD1. Germline loops: CDR1 SEHNR, CDR2 FQNEAQ (reference sequence). J was trimmed by 7 bases and V by 6 bases; bases with no gene match: 10. CDR3 length equals 15 residues.

This chain uses TRBV7-9 with TRBJ2-5, with 10 bases fitting TRBD2. CDR1 and CDR2 from the germline V gene are SEHNR and FQNEAQ (reference sequence). The junction had 5 bases not matched to a gene; V was cut back by 5 bases and J by 5 bases. The CDR3 totals 14 residues. As DNA, the CDR3 is TGTGCCAGCAGCGCCGGGACTAGCGAGGAGACCCAGTACTTC. Translating it yields CASSAGTSEETQYF.

V usage is TRBV11-1 and J usage is TRBJ2-1, with 8 bases fitting TRBD1. Trimming removed 4 bases from V and 9 bases from J; junction bases left unmatched: 11. The germline V gene has CDR1 SGHAT and CDR2 FQDESV (reference sequence). The CDR3 extends over 15 amino acids. The chain's CDR3 is CASSSRDRGSSEQFF. The CDR3, as DNA: TGTGCCAGCAGCTCTCGAGACAGGGGTTCCAGTGAGCAGTTCTTC. Complete variable domain (other parts from reference TRBV11-1 and TRBJ2-1): EAEVAQSPRYKITEKSQAVAFWCDPISGHATLYWYRQILGQGPELLVQFQDESVVDDSQLPKDRFSAERLKGVDSTLKIQPAELGDSAMYLCASSSRDRGSSEQFFGPGTRLTVL.

This chain joins TRBV14 and TRBJ2-1; 9 bases are a match to TRBD1. The germline gives CDR1 SGHDN, CDR2 FVKESK. This CDR3 has 13 residues. The V gene end was trimmed by 10 bases and the J gene end by 10 bases; junction bases not matched to a gene: 11. Here the CDR3 reads CAMRRDRAREQFF. The CDR3 bases are TGTGCCATGCGCCGGGACAGGGCCCGGGAGCAGTTCTTC.

This clonotype was observed a handful of times. The chain carries TRBV24-1 and TRBJ1-5, with D possibly TRBD1 on 6 matching bases. CDR1 and CDR2 from the germline V gene are KGHDR and SFDVKD. Trimming cost V 10 bases and J 7 bases, with 22 bases left between them. The CDR3 runs to 15 residues. CDR3 DNA sequence: TGTGCCACAGCAGCGACAGGAAATGATAGGCAGCCCCAGCATTTT. Translation gives CATAATGNDRQPQHF.

On this clonotype: A junction end diverges from the germline sequence, so it may reflect a read error. The rearrangement joins TRBV5-1 to TRBJ1-2; D is ambiguous. Per the germline V gene, CDR1 is SGHRS and CDR2 is YFSETQ. The CDR3 runs to 15 residues. Here the CDR3 reads CASSLEGRTSYGYTF. The CDR3 nucleotides read TGTGCCAGCAGCTTGGAAGGCAGAACCTCCTATGGCTACACCTTC.

This chain connects TRBV7-9 to TRBJ2-7; possible D gene TRBD1, 5 bases. Trimming removed 3 bases at V and 4 bases at J, with 10 bases between. From germline, CDR1 is SEHNR and CDR2 FQNEAQ (reference sequence). The CDR3 length is 13 residues. DNA for the CDR3: TGTGCCAGCAGCTTTGTTGGGGCTTACGAGCAGTACTTC. Its translation: CASSFVGAYEQYF.

V and J are TRBV10-3 and TRBJ2-1, with D hard to call. The CDR3 sequence is 14 residues long. Trimming cost V 0 bases and J 7 bases, with 10 bases left between them. The germline CDR1 and CDR2 sequences are ENHRY and SYGVKD. CDR3 residues: CAISESGPSNEQFF. The CDR3 DNA sequence: TGTGCCATCAGTGAGTCCGGGCCCAGTAATGAGCAGTTCTTC.

This clonotype came up a few times. CDR3 region: CASSEVLGLGAQETQYF. In DNA, the CDR3 is TGTGCCAGCAGTGAAGTGCTGGGACTAGGGGCACAAGAGACCCAGTACTTC. The chain joins TRBV2 to TRBJ2-5, with 8 positions matching TRBD2. The CDR3 extends over 17 amino acids. Per germline, CDR1 SNHLY and CDR2 FYNNEI. With 1 base clipped from V and 2 bases from J, the junction kept 9 bases outside the gene matches.

The chain combines TRBV28 with TRBJ1-2; D remains unclear. Germline V gives CDR1 MDHEN, CDR2 SYDVKM. This CDR3 contains 14 residues. V was clipped by 5 bases and J by 2 bases, with 12 bases between them. The CDR3 coding sequence is TGTGCCAGCAGTGCCCGACTCACAAACTATGGCTACACCTTC. Encoded protein: CASSARLTNYGYTF.

CDR3 sequence: CASSQELAGGPQDTQYF. The CDR3 nucleotides read TGTGCCAGCAGCCAAGAACTAGCGGGGGGGCCTCAAGATACGCAGTATTTT. The rearrangement uses TRBV4-2 and TRBJ2-3, with 13 bases identical to TRBD2. This CDR3 has 17 residues. J was trimmed by 5 bases and V by 0 bases; bases with no gene match: 5. Germline assignment: CDR1 LGHNA and CDR2 YNFKEQ.

The chain has TRBV7-9 and TRBJ2-7; perhaps TRBD2 as D (6 bases). V was cut by 1 base and J by 0 bases, with 13 bases left in between. The CDR3 is 16 amino acids. Looked up from germline, CDR1 is SEHNR and CDR2 is FQNEAQ (reference sequence). DNA for the CDR3: TGTGCCAGCAGCTTAGATGCAGCCGGGAGCTCCTACGAGCAGTACTTC. Residues: CASSLDAAGSSYEQYF.

As to this clonotype: A much more abundant neighbour one base away suggests this may be a read error. The CDR3 sequence is CAISPGSSPPHF. Written as DNA, the CDR3 is TGTGCCATCAGTCCAGGGAGCTCACCCCCCCACTTT. The rearrangement uses TRBV10-3 and TRBJ1-6, with D possibly matching TRBD1 (5 bases). This CDR3 region has 12 residues. CDR1 is ENHRY and CDR2 is SYGVKD in the germline V gene.